The 27 T cell receptor beta chains in this list originate from one sample, sequenced in a study of lymphopenia after photon versus proton radiotherapy. Here immunoSEQ multiplex PCR was the method, and the copy in TCRdb shows in-frame clones only, minus some. The sample has approximately 45,000 clones, over 75% seen once; the top ten hold 2.2%. Here the sequenced sample was peripheral blood, taken from a patient treated with photon-based radiotherapy. All receptors derive from a man aged 35 to 55 with gastric cancer.

This chain joins TRBV6-4 and TRBJ1-5; no reliable D call. Germline values: CDR1 MRHNA, CDR2 SNTAGT. The V end lost 4 bases, the J end lost 7 bases, and 11 bases lay between the germline ends. The CDR3 loop spans 13 amino acids. The CDR3 is CASSAEPSQPQHF. DNA of the CDR3: TGTGCCAGCAGTGCTGAGCCCTCCCAGCCCCAGCATTTT.

The chain combines TRBV9 with TRBJ1-1; D not certain. The germline V gene encodes CDR1 SGDLS and CDR2 YYNGEE. This CDR3 region has 15 residues. Trimming left V 1 base short and J 4 bases short, with 14 bases between. In nucleotides, the CDR3 is TGTGCCAGCAGCGTACGTTCTGGATGGGGCACTGAAGCTTTCTTT. Its protein product is CASSVRSGWGTEAFF.

This chain connects TRBV7-9 to TRBJ2-2; the D is unclear. The germline V gene encodes CDR1 SEHNR and CDR2 FQNEAQ (reference sequence). This CDR3 is built from 12 residues. V shed 3 bases and J shed 5 bases, with 4 bases lying between them. The CDR3 sequence: CASSFRTGELFF. As DNA, the CDR3 is TGTGCCAGCAGCTTCCGTACCGGGGAGCTGTTTTTT.

This clone occurred once. The rearrangement uses TRBV6-1 and TRBJ2-2; no clear D. The CDR3 extends over 13 amino acids. The V and J ends lost 7 bases and 7 bases respectively, with 13 bases between them. From germline, CDR1 is MNHNS and CDR2 SASEGT. The CDR3 here is CASNPSGVGELFF. The CDR3 coding sequence is TGTGCCAGCAACCCCTCTGGGGTCGGGGAGCTGTTTTTT.

This sequence joins TRBV30 and TRBJ2-7; D possibly matches TRBD1 or TRBD2 (5 bases each). The germline V and J ends were trimmed by 3 bases and 6 bases, with 18 bases remaining between them. The V gene's germline CDR1 is GTSNPN and CDR2 SVGIG (reference sequence). The CDR3 length is 14 residues. The CDR3 sequence: CAWRKTGTPGEQYF. The CDR3 DNA reads as TGTGCCTGGAGGAAAACCGGGACCCCGGGCGAGCAGTACTTC.

V gene TRBV18 combines with J gene TRBJ1-2, with TRBD1 matching over 7 bases. The CDR3 has 15 residues. Germline CDR1 KGHSH, CDR2 LQKENI. The V gene end was trimmed by 6 bases and the J gene end by 4 bases; junction bases not matched to a gene: 11. For the CDR3, the DNA is TGTGCCAGCTCTCTTACTACAGGGGTCGTCTATGGCTACACCTTC. Amino acids: CASSLTTGVVYGYTF.

The rearrangement links TRBV2 to TRBJ2-1; TRBD1 agrees at 8 bases. The CDR3 is 15 amino acids. With 5 bases clipped from V and 9 bases from J, the junction kept 12 bases outside the gene matches. Germline-derived CDR1 and CDR2 are SNHLY and FYNNEI. The CDR3 loop reads CASSPSDRQGTEQFF. The DNA of the CDR3 is TGTGCCAGCAGTCCGTCGGATAGACAGGGGACTGAGCAGTTCTTC. The full variable domain, rest sourced from reference TRBV2 and TRBJ2-1, is EPEVTQTPSHQVTQMGQEVILRCVPISNHLYFYWYRQILGQKVEFLVSFYNNEISEKSEIFDDQFSVERPDGSNFTLKIRSTKLEDSAMYFCASSPSDRQGTEQFFGPGTRLTVL.

V gene TRBV2 combines with J gene TRBJ1-1; D gene uncertain. The CDR3 totals 13 residues. Trimming removed 5 bases at V and 0 bases at J, with 7 bases between. Germline V lookup: CDR1 SNHLY, CDR2 FYNNEI. The CDR3 loop reads CASSKSLNTEAFF. Written as DNA, the CDR3 is TGTGCCAGCAGTAAATCGTTGAACACTGAAGCTTTCTTT.

This clone occurred once. The gene calls are TRBV7-2 and TRBJ1-1, with TRBD1 matching 10 bases. Germline V CDR1 and CDR2: SGHTA, FQGNSA. This CDR3 has 13 amino acids. V lost 5 bases and J lost 11; bases outside the gene matches: 8. Here the CDR3 DNA reads TGTGCCAGCAGCCCCGGACAGGGGGGAATCGCTTTCTTT. Its protein product is CASSPGQGGIAFF. Full variable domain (remainder filled in from reference TRBV7-2 and TRBJ1-1): GAGVSQSPSNKVTEKGKDVELRCDPISGHTALYWYRQSLGQGLEFLIYFQGNSAPDKSGLPSDRFSAERTGGSVSTLTIQRTQQEDSAVYLCASSPGQGGIAFFGQGTRLTVV.

The gene calls are TRBV27 and TRBJ2-7; D is possibly TRBD2 (5 bases). Trimming took 2 bases from V and 3 from J, leaving 14 bases between them. Germline V gives CDR1 MNHEY, CDR2 SMNVEV (reference sequence). The CDR3 is 15 residues long. The CDR3 DNA reads TGTGCCAGCAGTTTAGGGCGGGCCAGTCACTACGAGCAGTACTTC. Protein: CASSLGRASHYEQYF.

Details on this clone: Other DNA sequences in this specimen translate into the identical CDR3. V gene TRBV27 combines with J gene TRBJ2-6; tentative D call: TRBD1 (5 bases). V was cut by 5 bases and J by 1 base, with 18 bases left in between. The CDR3 sequence is 18 residues long. CDR1 is MNHEY and CDR2 is SMNVEV in the germline V gene (reference sequence). The CDR3 here is CASSLWGTGESGANVLTF. The DNA of the CDR3 is TGTGCCAGCAGTCTGTGGGGTACAGGAGAATCTGGGGCCAACGTCCTGACTTTC. Combining the CDR3 with reference TRBV27 and TRBJ2-6 gives the whole variable domain EAQVTQNPRYLITVTGKKLTVTCSQNMNHEYMSWYRQDPGLGLRQIYYSMNVEVTDKGDVPEGYKVSRKEKRNFPLILESPSPNQTSLYFCASSLWGTGESGANVLTFGAGSRLTVL.

The rearrangement uses TRBV9 and TRBJ1-6, with D possibly matching TRBD1 (6 bases). The V gene lost 6 bases and the J gene lost 7 bases, with 11 bases spanning the gap. CDR1 is SGDLS and CDR2 is YYNGEE in the germline V gene. The CDR3 is made up of 13 amino acids. The CDR3 DNA sequence: TGTGCCAGCATGGCAGGGGACAATTCACCCCTCCACTTT. As protein: CASMAGDNSPLHF.

This chain joins TRBV25-1 and TRBJ1-2, with TRBD1 matching over 7 bases. There are 13 residues in the CDR3. Germline assignment: CDR1 MGHDK and CDR2 SYGVNS. V dropped 3 bases and J dropped 4; count of bases not matched to a gene: 2. CDR3 in amino acids: CASSDWDSYGYTF. The CDR3 region has the DNA TGTGCCAGCAGTGATTGGGACAGCTATGGCTACACCTTC.

In its sample, this clone was seen once. The rearrangement uses TRBV13 and TRBJ1-2, with 9 bases lining up with TRBD1. The V gene end was trimmed by 4 bases and the J gene end by 0 bases; junction bases not matched to a gene: 6. The length of the CDR3 is 16 residues. In germline, CDR1 is PRHDT, CDR2 FYEKMQ (reference sequence). The CDR3 nucleotides read TGTGCCAGCAGCTCTACAGGGGGCGAGACTAACTATGGCTACACCTTC. Protein product: CASSSTGGETNYGYTF.

The chain recombines TRBV5-1 with TRBJ2-5; 9 nucleotides align to TRBD1. CDR3 length equals 16 residues. From germline, CDR1 is SGHRS and CDR2 YFSETQ. J was trimmed by 5 bases and V by 3 bases; bases with no gene match: 11. CDR3 nucleotides: TGCGCCAGCAGCTCCCCAACAGGGGGCGCGGGGGAGACCCAGTACTTC. Encoded protein: CASSSPTGGAGETQYF.

The chain has TRBV10-3 and TRBJ1-2, with a possible D match to TRBD1 (6 bases). Looked up from germline, CDR1 is ENHRY and CDR2 is SYGVKD. The V and J ends lost 0 bases and 4 bases respectively, with 30 bases between them. The CDR3 is made up of 21 amino acids. In DNA, the CDR3 is TGTGCCATCAGTGAGTCGGGGGGGCTATTGGGAGAGCCACCTCTGGCCTATGGCTACACCTTC. Its protein product is CAISESGGLLGEPPLAYGYTF.

This chain joins TRBV18 and TRBJ1-2, with unresolved D. This CDR3 is 16 amino acids long. The germline CDR1 and CDR2 sequences are KGHSH and LQKENI. With 2 bases removed from V and 0 bases from J, the gap between germline ends came to 13 bases. DNA of the CDR3: TGTGCCAGCTCACCAAGCAGCCCCAAAACTAACTATGGCTACACCTTC. Protein product: CASSPSSPKTNYGYTF.

The CDR3 DNA reads TGTGCCAGCAGTGAAGCTACCACTAGCAATCAGCCCCAGCATTTT. This encodes CASSEATTSNQPQHF. V is TRBV6-1 and J is TRBJ1-5; D not resolved. V lost 0 bases, J lost 0 bases, and 6 bases lay in between. Germline V gives CDR1 MNHNS, CDR2 SASEGT. The CDR3 is 15 amino acids.

CDR3 region: CASSPTGNEQFF. The CDR3 DNA reads as TGTGCCAGCAGCCCCACCGGGAATGAGCAGTTCTTC. The chain combines TRBV14 with TRBJ2-1, with no clear D. The length of the CDR3 is 12 residues. The germline V and J ends were trimmed by 4 bases and 7 bases, with 8 bases remaining between them. CDR1 and CDR2 (germline): SGHDN, FVKESK.

CDR3 sequence (DNA): TGTGCCAGCAGCTCAGATGGAGGTGGAGAAGAAAAACTGTTTTTT. This encodes CASSSDGGGEEKLFF. This chain joins TRBV7-9 and TRBJ1-4, with D uncertain. Trimming left V 4 bases short and J 8 bases short, with 17 bases between. The length of the CDR3 is 15 residues. The germline V gene has CDR1 SEHNR and CDR2 FQNEAQ (reference sequence).

The J gene is TRBJ1-2, the V gene TRBV6-1, with a possible D match to TRBD1 (5 bases). Germline CDR1 and CDR2: MNHNS and SASEGT. The length of the CDR3 is 14 residues. The germline V and J ends were trimmed by 8 bases and 4 bases, with 17 bases remaining between them. The DNA of the CDR3 is TGTGCCAGCCGACCCCGAGGAGGGGTCTATGGCTACACCTTC. This sequence encodes CASRPRGGVYGYTF.

The chain carries TRBV6-5 and TRBJ1-4, with a weak D call TRBD1 (6 bases). The CDR3 loop spans 15 amino acids. Trimming shortened V by 6 bases and J by 0 bases, and 11 bases separated the two germline ends. Germline CDR1 and CDR2: MNHEY and SVGAGI. The CDR3 loop reads CASRTGTTTNEKLFF. In DNA form, the CDR3 reads TGTGCCAGCAGGACCGGGACAACAACTAATGAAAAACTGTTTTTT.

This clone was counted a single time. This chain links TRBV30 with TRBJ1-5; perhaps TRBD1 as D (6 bases). V lost 1 base, J lost 7 bases, and 11 bases lay in between. The CDR3 is 13 amino acids. Germline V gives CDR1 GTSNPN, CDR2 SVGIG (reference sequence). The CDR3 region has the DNA TGTGCCTGGAGTGGGGGGGGCGAGCAGCCCCAGCATTTT. It codes for CAWSGGGEQPQHF.

The rearrangement uses TRBV5-1 and TRBJ2-2; TRBD1 aligns across 8 bases. J lost 6 bases, V lost 4 bases, and 8 bases had no gene match. The CDR3 sequence is 15 residues long. Looked up from germline, CDR1 is SGHRS and CDR2 is YFSETQ. The CDR3 sequence: CASSLDRVVAGELFF. As DNA, the CDR3 is TGCGCCAGCAGCCTGGACAGGGTCGTAGCCGGGGAGCTGTTTTTT.

The chain joins TRBV9 to TRBJ2-1; 8 bases agree with TRBD2. The germline gives CDR1 SGDLS, CDR2 YYNGEE. This CDR3 comprises 15 residues. The trim removed 0 bases at V and 4 bases at J, leaving 3 bases unmatched. Here the CDR3 DNA reads TGTGCCAGCAGCGTAGTGGCGGGGGGATACAATGAGCAGTTCTTC. Its protein is CASSVVAGGYNEQFF.

The chain couples TRBV7-2 to TRBJ2-7; 8 bases are a match to TRBD1. J was trimmed by 0 bases and V by 1 base; bases with no gene match: 11. CDR3 size: 18 residues. Germline CDR1 reads SGHTA; CDR2 reads FQGNSA. In nucleotides, the CDR3 is TGTGCCAGCAGCTTAGAGGGACAGGCCCCCTTATCCTCCTACGAGCAGTACTTC. This codes for CASSLEGQAPLSSYEQYF.

This clone was observed a few times. The chain joins TRBV4-2 to TRBJ1-6; no firm D call. V lost 1 base, J lost 9 bases, and 7 bases lay in between. CDR3 length equals 13 residues. Germline V gene sequence: CDR1 LGHNA, CDR2 YNFKEQ. CDR3: CASSQVKSSPLHF. CDR3 coding DNA: TGTGCCAGCAGCCAAGTCAAGTCTTCACCCCTCCACTTT.